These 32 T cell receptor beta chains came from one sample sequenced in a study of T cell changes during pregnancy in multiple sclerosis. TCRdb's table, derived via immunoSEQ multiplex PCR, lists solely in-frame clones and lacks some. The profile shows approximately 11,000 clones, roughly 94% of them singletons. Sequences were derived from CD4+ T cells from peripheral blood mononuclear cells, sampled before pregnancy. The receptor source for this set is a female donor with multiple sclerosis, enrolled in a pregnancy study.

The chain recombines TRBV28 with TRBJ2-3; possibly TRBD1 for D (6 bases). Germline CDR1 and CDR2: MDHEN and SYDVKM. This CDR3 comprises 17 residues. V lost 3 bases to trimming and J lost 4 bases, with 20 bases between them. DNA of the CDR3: TGTGCCAGCAGTTTGGGCCAGGGGTTTGCCCAGCCAGATACGCAGTATTTT. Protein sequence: CASSLGQGFAQPDTQYF.

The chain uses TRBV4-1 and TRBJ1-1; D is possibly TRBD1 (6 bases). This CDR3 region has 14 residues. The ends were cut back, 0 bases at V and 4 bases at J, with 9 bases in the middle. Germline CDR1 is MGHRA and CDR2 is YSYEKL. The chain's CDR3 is CASSQDRGGTEAFF. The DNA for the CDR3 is TGCGCCAGCAGCCAAGACAGGGGTGGCACTGAAGCTTTCTTT.

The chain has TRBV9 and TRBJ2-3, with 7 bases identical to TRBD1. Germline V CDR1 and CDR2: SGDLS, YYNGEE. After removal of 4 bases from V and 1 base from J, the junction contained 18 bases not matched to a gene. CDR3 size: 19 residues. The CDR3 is CASSFSGQVSGLGTDTQYF. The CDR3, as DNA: TGTGCCAGCAGCTTCTCAGGACAGGTCTCGGGATTAGGCACAGATACGCAGTATTTT.

The CDR3 DNA reads as TGTGCCAGCAGCCCCGGGGACAGCCGAGATGGCTACACCTTC. Encoded protein: CASSPGDSRDGYTF. The V and J genes are TRBV9 and TRBJ1-2; 7 bases fit TRBD1. After removal of 4 bases from V and 6 bases from J, the junction contained 9 bases not matched to a gene. Per germline, CDR1 SGDLS and CDR2 YYNGEE. The CDR3 is 14 amino acids.

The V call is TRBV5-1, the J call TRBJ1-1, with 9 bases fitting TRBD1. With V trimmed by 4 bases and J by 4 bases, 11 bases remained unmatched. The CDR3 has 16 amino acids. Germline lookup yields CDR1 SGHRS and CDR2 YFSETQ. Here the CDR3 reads CASSITGGVKGTEAFF. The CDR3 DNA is TGCGCCAGCAGCATCACAGGGGGCGTGAAAGGCACTGAAGCTTTCTTT.

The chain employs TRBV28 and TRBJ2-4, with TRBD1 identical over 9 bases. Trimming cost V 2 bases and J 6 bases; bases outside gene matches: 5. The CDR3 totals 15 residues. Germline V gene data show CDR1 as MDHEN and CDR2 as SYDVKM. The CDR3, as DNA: TGTGCCAGCAGTTTACCGGGACAGGGATCAAACATTCAGTACTTC. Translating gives CASSLPGQGSNIQYF.

The CDR3 nucleotides are TGCGCCAGCAGCCCCCCGGGACATACGAACACCGGGGAGCTGTTTTTT. This translates into CASSPPGHTNTGELFF. V usage is TRBV5-1 and J usage is TRBJ2-2; the D gene is possibly TRBD1 (6 bases). Trimming removed 4 bases from V and 0 bases from J, with 13 bases in between. The CDR3 is made up of 16 amino acids. CDR1 SGHRS and CDR2 YFSETQ come from the germline V gene.

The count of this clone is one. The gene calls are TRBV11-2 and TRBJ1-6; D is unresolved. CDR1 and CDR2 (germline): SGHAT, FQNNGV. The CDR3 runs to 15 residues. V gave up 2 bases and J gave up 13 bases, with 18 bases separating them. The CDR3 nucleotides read TGTGCCAGCAGCTTACAGGCATCTAAAGCGGCGCCCCTCCACTTT. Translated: CASSLQASKAAPLHF.

The CDR3 DNA reads as TGTGCCAGCAGCTTGACTAGCGGGGGCTACAATGAGCAGTTCTTC. Encoded protein: CASSLTSGGYNEQFF. This sequence joins TRBV7-8 and TRBJ2-1; 12 positions agree with TRBD2. This CDR3 contains 15 residues. Germline V gene sequence: CDR1 SGHVS, CDR2 FQNEAQ. Germline trimming cut 3 bases from V and 3 bases from J; bases unmatched to any gene: 0.

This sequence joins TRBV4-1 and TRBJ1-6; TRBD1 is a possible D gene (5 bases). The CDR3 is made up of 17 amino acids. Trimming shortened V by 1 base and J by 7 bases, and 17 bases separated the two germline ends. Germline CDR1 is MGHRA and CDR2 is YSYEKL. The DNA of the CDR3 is TGCGCCAGCAGCCAAGTTGACCTGGGACTCACAAATTCACCCCTCCACTTT. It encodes CASSQVDLGLTNSPLHF.

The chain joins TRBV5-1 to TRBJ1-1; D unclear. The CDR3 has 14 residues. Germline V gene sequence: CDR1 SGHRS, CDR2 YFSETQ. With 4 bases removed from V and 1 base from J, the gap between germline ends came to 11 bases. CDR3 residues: CASSISAANTEAFF. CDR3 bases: TGCGCCAGCAGCATAAGCGCGGCGAACACTGAAGCTTTCTTT.

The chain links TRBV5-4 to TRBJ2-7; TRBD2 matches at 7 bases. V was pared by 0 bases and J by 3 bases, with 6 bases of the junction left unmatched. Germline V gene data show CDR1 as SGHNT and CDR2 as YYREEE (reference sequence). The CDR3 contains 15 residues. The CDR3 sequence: CASSLAGGGGYEQYF. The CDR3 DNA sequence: TGTGCCAGCAGCTTGGCGGGGGGTGGTGGCTACGAGCAGTACTTC.

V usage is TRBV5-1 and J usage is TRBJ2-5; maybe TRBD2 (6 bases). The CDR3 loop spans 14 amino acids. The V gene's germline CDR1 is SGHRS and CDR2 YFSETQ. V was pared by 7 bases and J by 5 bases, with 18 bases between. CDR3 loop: CASSPGEPVETQYF. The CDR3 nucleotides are TGCGCCAGCTCTCCGGGGGAACCTGTGGAGACCCAGTACTTC.

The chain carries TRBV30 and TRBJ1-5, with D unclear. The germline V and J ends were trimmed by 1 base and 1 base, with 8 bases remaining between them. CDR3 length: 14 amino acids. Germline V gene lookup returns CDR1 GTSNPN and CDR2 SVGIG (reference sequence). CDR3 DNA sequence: TGTGCCTGGAGTGCCCTTAGAAGCAATCAGCCCCAGCATTTT. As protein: CAWSALRSNQPQHF.

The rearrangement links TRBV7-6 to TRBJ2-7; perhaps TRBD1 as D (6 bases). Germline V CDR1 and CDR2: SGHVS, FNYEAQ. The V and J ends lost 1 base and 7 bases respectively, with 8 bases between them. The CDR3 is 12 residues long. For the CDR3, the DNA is TGTGCCAGCAGCTTAGGAAGGGGGGAGCAGTACTTC. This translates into CASSLGRGEQYF.

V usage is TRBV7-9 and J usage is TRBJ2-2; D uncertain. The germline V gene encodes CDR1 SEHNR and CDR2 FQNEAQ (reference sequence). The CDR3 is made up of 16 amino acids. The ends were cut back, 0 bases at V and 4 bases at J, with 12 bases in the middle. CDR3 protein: CASSLAGGSSTGELFF. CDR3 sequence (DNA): TGTGCCAGCAGCTTAGCCGGCGGATCTTCCACCGGGGAGCTGTTTTTT.

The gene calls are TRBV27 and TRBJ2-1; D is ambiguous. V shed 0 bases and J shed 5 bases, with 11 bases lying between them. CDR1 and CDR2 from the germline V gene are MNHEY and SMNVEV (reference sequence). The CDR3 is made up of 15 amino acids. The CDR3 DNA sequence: TGTGCCAGCAGTTTATCGATTGTGGAGAACAATGAGCAGTTCTTC. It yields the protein CASSLSIVENNEQFF.

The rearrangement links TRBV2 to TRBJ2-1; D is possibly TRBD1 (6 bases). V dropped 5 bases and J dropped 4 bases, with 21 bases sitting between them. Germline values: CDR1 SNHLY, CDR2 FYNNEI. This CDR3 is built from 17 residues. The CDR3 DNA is TGTGCCAGCAGTAGCATGACAGGACGATTGACTTACAATGAGCAGTTCTTC. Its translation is CASSSMTGRLTYNEQFF. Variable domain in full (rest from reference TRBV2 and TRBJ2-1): EPEVTQTPSHQVTQMGQEVILRCVPISNHLYFYWYRQILGQKVEFLVSFYNNEISEKSEIFDDQFSVERPDGSNFTLKIRSTKLEDSAMYFCASSSMTGRLTYNEQFFGPGTRLTVL.

The CDR3 region is CASSEHESLSSPEQYF. The DNA of the CDR3 is TGTGCCAGCAGTGAACACGAGAGTCTTTCCTCCCCCGAGCAGTACTTC. The gene calls are TRBV6-1 and TRBJ2-7; D is uncertain. The length of the CDR3 is 16 residues. Germline V CDR1 and CDR2: MNHNS, SASEGT. Trimming left V 2 bases short and J 6 bases short, with 20 bases between.

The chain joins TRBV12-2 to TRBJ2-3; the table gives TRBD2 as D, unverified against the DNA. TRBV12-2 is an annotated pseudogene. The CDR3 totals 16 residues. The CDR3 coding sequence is TGTGCAAGTCGCTTAGCGGGACTAGCGGGGGGGTTTACGCAGTATTTT. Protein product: CASRLAGLAGGFTQYF.

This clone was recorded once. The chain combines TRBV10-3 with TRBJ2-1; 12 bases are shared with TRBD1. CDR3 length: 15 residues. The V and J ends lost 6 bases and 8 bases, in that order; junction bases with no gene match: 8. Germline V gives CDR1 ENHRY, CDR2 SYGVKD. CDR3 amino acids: CAISGDRGPGDEQFF. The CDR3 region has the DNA TGTGCCATCAGCGGGGACAGGGGGCCCGGCGATGAGCAGTTCTTC.

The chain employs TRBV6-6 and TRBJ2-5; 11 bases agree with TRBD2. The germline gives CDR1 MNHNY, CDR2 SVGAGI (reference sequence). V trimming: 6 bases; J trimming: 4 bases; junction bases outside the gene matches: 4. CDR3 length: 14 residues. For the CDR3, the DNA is TGTGCCAGCAGGATGGGGACTAGCGGAGAGACCCAGTACTTC. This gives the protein CASRMGTSGETQYF.

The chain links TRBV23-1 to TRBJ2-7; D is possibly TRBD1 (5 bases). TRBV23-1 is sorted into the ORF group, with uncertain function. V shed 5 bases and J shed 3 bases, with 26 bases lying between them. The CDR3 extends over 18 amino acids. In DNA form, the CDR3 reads TGCGCCAGCAGTTTGAATCAGGGAAGAAGATTGGCCGGCTACGAGCAGTACTTC. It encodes CASSLNQGRRLAGYEQYF.

The CDR3 bases are TGCAGCGTTAATCGTTTCAGGGGGCCCGAAGGGGATGAGCAGTTCTTC. Residues: CSVNRFRGPEGDEQFF. This chain connects TRBV29-1 to TRBJ2-1; 8 bases fit TRBD1. The ends lost 5 bases at V and 8 bases at J; junction bases unmatched: 17. The CDR3 spans 16 residues. The germline gives CDR1 SQVTM, CDR2 ANQGSEA.

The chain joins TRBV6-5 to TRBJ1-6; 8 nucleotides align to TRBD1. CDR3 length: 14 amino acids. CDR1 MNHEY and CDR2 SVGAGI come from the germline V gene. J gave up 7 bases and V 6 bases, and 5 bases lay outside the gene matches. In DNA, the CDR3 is TGTGCCAGCAGACCAGGGGGCTCCAATTCACCCCTCCACTTT. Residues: CASRPGGSNSPLHF.

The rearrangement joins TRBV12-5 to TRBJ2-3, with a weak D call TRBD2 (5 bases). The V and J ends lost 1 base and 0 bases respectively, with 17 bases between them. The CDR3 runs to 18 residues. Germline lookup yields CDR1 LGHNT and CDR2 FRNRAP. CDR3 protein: CASGLGLKLSSSTDTQYF. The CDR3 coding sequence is TGTGCTAGTGGTTTGGGACTAAAACTCAGTTCTAGCACAGATACGCAGTATTTT.

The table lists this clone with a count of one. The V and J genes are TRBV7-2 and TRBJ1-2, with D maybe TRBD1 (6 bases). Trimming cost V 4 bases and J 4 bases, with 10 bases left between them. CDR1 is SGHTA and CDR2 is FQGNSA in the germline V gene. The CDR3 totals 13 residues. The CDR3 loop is CASSSRQAYGYTF. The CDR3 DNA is TGTGCCAGCAGCTCTAGACAGGCCTATGGCTACACCTTC.

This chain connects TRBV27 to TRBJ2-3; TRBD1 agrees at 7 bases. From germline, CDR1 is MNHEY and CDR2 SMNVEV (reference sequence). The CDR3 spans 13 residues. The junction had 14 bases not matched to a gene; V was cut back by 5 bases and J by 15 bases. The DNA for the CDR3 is TGTGCCAGCAGTACGACGACAGGGTCCACCCTCTATTTT. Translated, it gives CASSTTTGSTLYF.

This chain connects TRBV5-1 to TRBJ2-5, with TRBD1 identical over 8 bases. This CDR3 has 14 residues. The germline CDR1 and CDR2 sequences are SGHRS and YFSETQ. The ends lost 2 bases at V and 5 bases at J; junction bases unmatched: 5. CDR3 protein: CASSFQGAGETQYF. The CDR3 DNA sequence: TGCGCCAGCAGCTTCCAGGGGGCGGGGGAGACCCAGTACTTC.

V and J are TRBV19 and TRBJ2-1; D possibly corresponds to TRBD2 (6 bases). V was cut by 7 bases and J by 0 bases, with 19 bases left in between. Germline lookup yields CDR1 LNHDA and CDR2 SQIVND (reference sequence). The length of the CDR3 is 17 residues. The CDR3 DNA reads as TGTGCCAGTACCCCCTTAGGCGGGGACCTCTCCTACAATGAGCAGTTCTTC. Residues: CASTPLGGDLSYNEQFF.

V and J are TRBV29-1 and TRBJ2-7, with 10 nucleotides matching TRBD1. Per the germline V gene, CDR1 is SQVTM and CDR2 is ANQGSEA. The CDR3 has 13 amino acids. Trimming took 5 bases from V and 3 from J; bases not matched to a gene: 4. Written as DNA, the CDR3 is TGCAGCGTTTCACGGACAGGGGGCTACGAGCAGTACTTC. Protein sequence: CSVSRTGGYEQYF.

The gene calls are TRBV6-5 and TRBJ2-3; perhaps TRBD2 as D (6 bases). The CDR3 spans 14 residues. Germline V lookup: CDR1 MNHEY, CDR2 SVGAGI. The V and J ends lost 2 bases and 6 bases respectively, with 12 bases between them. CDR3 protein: CASSYGAGQDTQYF. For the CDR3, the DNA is TGTGCCAGCAGTTACGGTGCGGGGCAGGATACGCAGTATTTT.